The T cell receptor (beta chain) described here comes from a study of T cell clusters in autoimmune cytopenias (dated by TCRdb to between 2018 and 2021). About the investigation overall: A mean age of about 53 years and a median age of around 60 years were recorded for the healthy donor controls, of whom about 55% of the roughly 45 were female. Per sample, TRB sequencing gave a median depth of roughly 50,000 reads and a median of about 2,300 distinct TRB clonotypes. In autoimmune cytopenia patients, peripheral blood TRB and IGH repertoires were sequenced during active disease and over treatment follow-up, together with healthy, CLL and autoimmune hepatitis controls. The goal of the study was to determine whether autoimmune cytopenia patients have a disease-specific immune repertoire signature that could serve as a blood-based biomarker. Controls were roughly 25 age-matched healthy donors for primary cytopenia and 14 age-matched CLL patients for secondary cytopenia. Autoimmune hepatitis repertoires were compared with those of about two dozen age- and sex-matched healthy donors.

A remark on this clonotype: Its cognate antigen has yet to be identified.

Findings and caveats that apply to the study as a whole: The cluster-lack signature was not seen for secondary cytopenia versus CLL, apparently masked by the dominant lymphoma-associated repertoire. TRB repertoire shifts, with less even repertoires in secondary cytopenia and CLL, mostly reflected lymphoma bias rather than autoimmunity. The T cell clusters were only ever defined in silico, so experimental validation of their functional role was still needed. Healthy donors had almost three times as many exclusive TRB clusters as active autoimmune hepatitis patients, a finding consistent with an autoimmunity-wide signature. A lack of physiological T cell clusters in primary autoimmune cytopenia patients was suggested by GLIPH, as 51 clusters were found to be exclusive to healthy donors versus 15 to 20 exclusive to patients.

Multiplex PCR with a touch-down protocol amplified TRB rearrangements, with the TRB-A and TRB-B primer pools combined in a single tube. Illumina adapters and sample indices were added to the amplicons through two consecutive PCR reactions using Phusion HS II polymerase. The amplicons were purified from gel with the NucleoSpin Gel and PCR Clean-up kit, after which the amplicons were quantified by Qubit and checked for quality on an Agilent 2100 Bioanalyzer. Sequencing of the libraries was performed on an Illumina MiSeq with 600-cycle, single-indexed, paired-end runs. Concerning the study's data processing: TRB reads were aligned and assembled with MiXCR version 2.1.12 using the default MiXCR reference library. A clone was defined by each unique CDR3 nucleotide sequence, and the analysis included only productive sequences supported by at least two reads. Repertoire diversity was assessed by alpha-parameterized diversity profiles (alpha 0 to 5), including Shannon (alpha 1) and Simpson (alpha 2) indices, computed with an R script. Combinatorial TRB VJ usage was calculated with the tcR package and was compared between cohorts by principal component analysis performed with ade4. GLIPH clustering of TCRbeta CDR3s was carried out on cohort pairs matched by age and read depth, and cluster frequencies were compared by Wilcoxon test. Reads reprocessed by TCRdb are summarized as one entry per CDR3 protein sequence, and DNA is absent. The V and J calls and clone size are TCRdb's, not the authors'. This sample's clone table shows 6,000 to 8,000 distinct CDR3 sequences. The top ten constitute less than 70% of the sample.

Reading the germline V gene (reference sequence) gives CDR1 MNHEY and CDR2 SMNVEV. The CDR3 spans 14 residues, from the cysteine through the phenylalanine. DNA was not recorded. For each sample, TRB amplification used roughly 250 ng of peripheral blood genomic DNA, equal to some 37,000 genome equivalents. These records were also assigned to another study, of T cell repertoires in aging, cancer and after chemotherapy. The second paper further reports: Donors were distributed across six age groups ranging from 30 or younger to 70 or older, with at least three individuals included per group. Control TCR repertoires from healthy donors were recorded over several months to years, and clear clonal overlap was observed across re-sampling. The full dataset contained several million TCR reads. Untreated patients with hematological or solid cancers showed significantly lower blood TCR diversity and higher clonality than age-matched healthy donors. In healthy donors, the decline in TCR diversity with age was mainly due to loss of richness, whereas in cancer patients loss of evenness also played a role. An increase in median generation probability over the chemotherapy interval was observed in both cancer cohorts, suggesting that the repertoire was reconstituted through rebound thymic output. The authors noted that the repertoire data do not allow conclusions about immunological memory after chemotherapy. Peripheral blood TCR beta repertoires from healthy donors and cancer patients were profiled to examine immunoaging and T cell reconstitution after chemotherapy. Alongside approximately 97 healthy donors serving as a reference group, the cohort included 200 to 250 cancer patients, of whom around 91 had hematological cancers and more than 110 had solid cancers. MiXCR versions 2.12 and 3.0.5 were used to process the TRB sequences. The repertoire metrics were Shannon diversity, evenness, clonality (calculated as one minus evenness), and diversity profiles parameterized by alpha from 0 to 5. The IGoR algorithm was used to compute generation probabilities of clones in paired pre- and post-chemotherapy samples.

This sequence uses TRBV27 and TRBJ2-3. The specimen was peripheral blood. This receptor was identified in a human donor in good health. The CDR3 loop reads CASSQIRGTDTQYF.